This T cell receptor (beta chain) came from a study of metastatic and nonmetastatic thyroid tumors. MiXCR re-clonotyped the PCR reads for TCRdb. The sample yields about 15,000 clones, 29% seen once. Thyroid surgery was performed in patients who had received no treatment beforehand. The table lists this clone with many counts. Trimming left V 1 base short and J 4 bases short, with 11 bases between. The CDR3 loop spans 14 amino acids. Specimen: tumor tissue. This chain joins TRBV12-3 or TRBV12-4 and TRBJ2-7; weak D call: TRBD2 (6 bases). The source is a male donor with papillary thyroid cancer or a benign thyroid nodule (not recorded which). Some clones in this sample may be carry-over from other donors' samples. CDR3 coding DNA: TGTGCCAGCAGTTTAGGGGGGGACCTTTACGAGCAGTACTTC. Protein sequence: CASSLGGDLYEQYF.